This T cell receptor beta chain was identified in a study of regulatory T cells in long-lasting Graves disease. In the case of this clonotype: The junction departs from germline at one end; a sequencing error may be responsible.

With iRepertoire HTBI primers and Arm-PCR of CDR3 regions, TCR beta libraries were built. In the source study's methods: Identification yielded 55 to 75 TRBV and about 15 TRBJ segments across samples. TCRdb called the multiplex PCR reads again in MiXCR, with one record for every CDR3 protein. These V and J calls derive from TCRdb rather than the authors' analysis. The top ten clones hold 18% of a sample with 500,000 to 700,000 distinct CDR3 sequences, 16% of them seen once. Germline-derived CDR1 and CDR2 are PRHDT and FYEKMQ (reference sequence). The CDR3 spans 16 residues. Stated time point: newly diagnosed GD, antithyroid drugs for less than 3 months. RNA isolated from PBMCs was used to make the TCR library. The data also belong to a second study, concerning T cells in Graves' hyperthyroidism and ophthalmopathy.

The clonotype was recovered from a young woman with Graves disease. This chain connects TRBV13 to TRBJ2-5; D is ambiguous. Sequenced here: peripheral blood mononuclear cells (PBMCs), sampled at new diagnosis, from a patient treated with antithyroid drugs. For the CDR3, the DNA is TGTGCCAGCAGTCCCCGGAACCAACAGCTCCAAGAGACCCAGTGCTTC. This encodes CASSPRNQQLQETQCF.